This passage covers 30 T cell receptor beta chains from one sample sequenced in a study of tumor and adjacent non-tumor tissue in lung cancer. The template was RNA from unsorted bulk tissue. Three rounds of nested PCR, following a modified ARM-PCR protocol, produced the TCRbeta library. TCRdb analysed the multiplex PCR reads with MiXCR anew, one entry per CDR3 protein. The profile shows tens of thousands of distinct CDR3 sequences, around 60% of them singletons. Input material: lung tumor tissue. The receptors stem from a man in his fifties or sixties with non-small cell lung cancer.

CDR3 residues: CASSDPGPTGELFF. CDR3 nucleotide sequence: TGTGCCAGCAGCGACCCGGGGCCCACCGGGGAGCTGTTTTTT. This chain joins TRBV28 and TRBJ2-2; D may be TRBD1 or TRBD2 (5 bases each). There are 14 residues in the CDR3. V lost 6 bases and J 4 bases, leaving 12 bases between the germline ends. Germline CDR1 MDHEN, CDR2 SYDVKM.

With regard to this clonotype: A junction end diverges from the germline sequence, so it may reflect a read error. The V gene is TRBV5-1, the J gene TRBJ2-1; possible D gene TRBD2, 5 bases. This CDR3 spans 14 amino acids. Germline values: CDR1 SGHRS, CDR2 YFSETQ. This CDR3 is CASSLTRMGNEQIF. The CDR3 nucleotides read TGCGCCAGCAGCTTGACTAGGATGGGCAATGAGCAGATCTTC.

As regards this clonotype: A clone one base away is much larger, so this may be a read error. This chain connects TRBV5-1 to TRBJ2-2; D call uncertain. V lost 4 bases, J lost 3 bases, and 10 bases lay in between. CDR3 length: 14 amino acids. Germline-derived CDR1 and CDR2 are SGHRS and YFSETQ. The CDR3 region is CASSDQVDTGELFF. CDR3 DNA: TGCGCCAGCAGCGACCAGGTGGACACCGGGGAGCTGTTTTTT. Looking up the rest from reference TRBV5-1 and TRBJ2-2 gives the full variable domain: KAGVTQTPRYLIKTRGQQVTLSCSPISGHRSVSWYQQTPGQGLQFLFEYFSETQRNKGNFPGRFSGRQFSNSRSEMNVSTLELGDSALYLCASSDQVDTGELFFGEGSRLTVL.

Concerning this clonotype: The junction and the germline gene differ at one end; a read error may be behind it. The chain recombines TRBV20-1 with TRBJ2-1; 7 positions agree with TRBD2. This CDR3 is 13 amino acids long. Germline values: CDR1 DFQATT, CDR2 SNEGSKA (reference sequence). The CDR3 bases are TGCATTGCCCGGACTAGTGGGAGTTGGTATTCGGTCTTC. It yields the protein CIARTSGSWYSVF.

Note on this clonotype: A much bigger clone sits one base away, suggesting this may be a read error. Lacking the conserved final phenylalanine or tryptophan, this CDR3 likely reflects a read error. The gene calls are TRBV6-1 and TRBJ2-5, with 12 positions matching TRBD1. CDR1 is MNHNS and CDR2 is SASEGT in the germline V gene. This CDR3 has 17 residues. The V gene end was trimmed by 5 bases and the J gene end by 4 bases; junction bases not matched to a gene: 11. The CDR3 DNA reads as TGTGCCAGCAGTCAAACGGGGGACAGGGGGCGGAGAGAGACCCAGTACTTA. Its protein is CASSQTGDRGRRETQYL.

A note on this clonotype: A read error is possible here, since a much larger clone lies one base away. The chain has TRBV6-5 and TRBJ2-7, with D perhaps TRBD1 (6 bases). Looked up from germline, CDR1 is MNHEY and CDR2 is SVGAGI. The CDR3 spans 14 residues. Here the CDR3 reads CVSRPRTDSYEQYF. In DNA form, the CDR3 reads TGTGTCAGCAGGCCCAGGACAGACTCCTACGAGCAGTACTTC.

A note on this clonotype: Since a much larger clone is just one base distant, this may be a read error. The chain uses TRBV5-6 and TRBJ1-1; the D gene is possibly TRBD1 (6 bases). The V and J ends lost 4 bases and 2 bases respectively, with 12 bases between them. Per the germline V gene, CDR1 is SGHDT and CDR2 is YYEEEE. This CDR3 contains 14 residues. The CDR3 sequence is CASSPQQGNTEAFF. In DNA, the CDR3 is TGTGCCAGCAGCCCACAACAGGGAAACACTGAAGCTTTCTTT.

A remark on this clonotype: The germline gene is not matched at one end of the junction; a read error may be the cause. The chain is built from TRBV7-9 and TRBJ2-3; 8 nucleotides match TRBD2. The germline CDR1 and CDR2 sequences are SEHNR and FQNEAQ (reference sequence). CDR3 length equals 14 residues. The CDR3 nucleotides read TGTACCAGCCGGACTAGCCGGGGGCAGGATACGCAGTATTTT. It encodes CTSRTSRGQDTQYF.

A remark on this clonotype: This may come from a read error, since a much larger clone is one base off. The chain recombines TRBV4-2 with TRBJ2-3, with 7 positions matching TRBD2. The length of the CDR3 is 16 residues. The germline gives CDR1 LGHNA, CDR2 YNFKEQ. CDR3 nucleotide sequence: TGTGCCAGCAGCCAAGAGGGGGGGGGGAGAACAGATACGCAGTGTTTT. Protein sequence: CASSQEGGGRTDTQCF.

Note on this clonotype: One base away lies a much larger clone, so this may be a sequencing read error. The V call is TRBV28, the J call TRBJ2-1; 11 nucleotides agree with TRBD2. The V gene's germline CDR1 is MDHEN and CDR2 SYDVKM. There are 14 residues in the CDR3. The CDR3 bases are TGTGTCAGCACCCTAGCGGGGGGCCGTATTGAGCAGTTCTTC. It is translated as CVSTLAGGRIEQFF.

This clonotype occurred once. One junction end disagrees with the germline gene, perhaps due to a read error. The chain links TRBV11-3 to TRBJ2-2; D might be TRBD2 (5 bases). Germline CDR1 reads SGHNT; CDR2 reads YENEEA. This CDR3 is 14 amino acids long. As DNA, the CDR3 is TGTACCAGCAGCCCCAACATGAGGGTCGGGGAGCTGTTTTTT. Protein sequence: CTSSPNMRVGELFF. The full variable domain, with the rest looked up from reference TRBV11-3 and TRBJ2-2, is EAGVVQSPRYKIIEKKQPVAFWCNPISGHNTLYWYLQNLGQGPELLIRYENEEAVDDSQLPKDRFSAERLKGVDSTLKIQPAELGDSAVYLCTSSPNMRVGELFFGEGSRLTVL.

This clonotype was observed at least ten times. This CDR3 reads CSARVGPVNQPQHF. CDR3 nucleotides: TGCAGTGCTAGAGTGGGACCTGTAAATCAGCCCCAGCATTTT. This sequence joins TRBV20-1 and TRBJ1-5; tentatively, D is TRBD1 (5 bases). Germline V gene data show CDR1 as DFQATT and CDR2 as SNEGSKA (reference sequence). Trimming left V 1 base short and J 4 bases short, with 11 bases between. The CDR3 is 14 residues long.

Comment on this clonotype: At one of its ends the junction is not consistent with the germline gene, which may arise from a read error. The chain joins TRBV20-1 to TRBJ1-2; D unclear. The CDR3 extends over 15 amino acids. Germline loops: CDR1 DFQATT, CDR2 SNEGSKA (reference sequence). The CDR3: CSARRPPGTNYGYAF. CDR3 in DNA: TGCAGTGCTAGACGCCCCCCCGGTACTAACTATGGCTACGCCTTC.

As regards this clonotype: A much larger clone lies one base from this, so it may be a read error. This chain uses TRBV12-3 or TRBV12-4 with TRBJ1-6; no reliable D call. Trimming removed 5 bases at V and 1 base at J, with 6 bases between. There are 14 residues in the CDR3. As DNA, the CDR3 is TGTGCCAGCAGTAGTAGGTCCTATAATTCACCCCTCCACTTT. It is translated as CASSSRSYNSPLHF.

This clonotype has a single count. A read error may explain this, as a much larger clone is one base away. V is TRBV5-4 and J is TRBJ2-3, with 13 bases aligning to TRBD2. The length of the CDR3 is 18 residues. Germline V lookup: CDR1 SGHNT, CDR2 YYREEE (reference sequence). The CDR3 nucleotides read TGTGCCAGCAGCCCGGGACTAGCGGGATATACTAGCACAGATATGCAGTATTTT. It codes for CASSPGLAGYTSTDMQYF.

This clonotype was seen many times. The chain couples TRBV7-9 to TRBJ2-7; the D gene could be TRBD1 or TRBD2 (5 bases each). Germline V gene data show CDR1 as SEHNR and CDR2 as FQNEAQ (reference sequence). Trimming removed 1 base from V and 5 bases from J, with 12 bases in between. The CDR3 runs 14 residues. CDR3 bases: TGTGCCAGCAGCTTAGGTGGTGTGGGGGACGAGCAGTACTTC. It encodes CASSLGGVGDEQYF.

This chain uses TRBV28 with TRBJ2-3, with TRBD2 identical over 11 bases. V was clipped by 6 bases and J by 2 bases; unmatched bases: 7. Germline CDR1 reads MDHEN; CDR2 reads SYDVKM. CDR3 size: 16 residues. CDR3 amino acids: CASSLSGRVLTDTQYF. Written as DNA, the CDR3 is TGTGCCAGCAGCCTTAGCGGGAGGGTACTCACAGATACGCAGTATTTT.

Comments on this clonotype: A much bigger clone sits one base away, suggesting this may be a read error. The conserved final phenylalanine or tryptophan is absent from the CDR3, which likely points to a read error. V gene TRBV6-6 combines with J gene TRBJ2-7; the D is unclear. There are 12 residues in the CDR3. Trimming removed 7 bases from V and 7 bases from J, with 14 bases in between. Germline assignment: CDR1 MNHNY and CDR2 SVGAGI (reference sequence). Written as DNA, the CDR3 is TGTGCCAGCACCTTCGGGCTGCGGGAGCAGTACTCC. Translated: CASTFGLREQYS.

This chain uses TRBV7-9 with TRBJ2-3, with D uncertain. Trimming stripped 7 bases from V and 11 bases from J, with 25 bases between. Germline CDR1 and CDR2: SEHNR and FQNEAQ (reference sequence). The CDR3 covers 15 residues. This CDR3 reads CASTPYQTTACMQYF. The CDR3 DNA sequence: TGTGCCAGCACCCCTTACCAAACAACGGCCTGTATGCAGTATTTT. Based on the CDR3 plus reference TRBV7-9 and TRBJ2-3, the full variable domain is DTGVSQNPRHKITKRGQNVTFRCDPISEHNRLYWYRQTLGQGPEFLTYFQNEAQLEKSRLLSDRFSAERPKGSFSTLEIQRTEQGDSAMYLCASTPYQTTACMQYFGPGTRLTVL.

This clonotype has just one count. The conserved closing phenylalanine or tryptophan is absent in this CDR3, likely reflecting a read error. Because the CDR3's place on the DNA is in doubt, the DNA is left out and the CDR3 is given as listed by TCRdb. This chain uses TRBV6-5 with TRBJ2-7. Germline-derived CDR1 and CDR2 are MNHEY and SVGAGI. The CDR3 is 14 amino acids long, termini counted. CDR3 amino acids: CASTASLSSYERYL.

This clonotype was seen only a few times. The CDR3 ends on some other residue instead of the conserved phenylalanine or tryptophan, so this is likely a read error. The chain couples TRBV28 to TRBJ2-7; possibly TRBD2 for D (6 bases). The CDR3 is 12 residues long. V shed 10 bases and J shed 6 bases, with 16 bases lying between them. The germline V gene has CDR1 MDHEN and CDR2 SYDVKM. The CDR3: CATHGGTCEQYS. DNA of the CDR3: TGTGCCACACACGGGGGAACCTGCGAGCAGTACTCC.

There are many counts of this clonotype. The V and J genes are TRBV4-1 and TRBJ2-3, with 14 nucleotides matching TRBD2. The CDR3 has 20 amino acids. The trim removed 4 bases at V and 5 bases at J, leaving 17 bases unmatched. Germline loops: CDR1 MGHRA, CDR2 YSYEKL. The DNA for the CDR3 is TGCGCCAGCAGCCGAGCCGGGACTAGCGGGAGTGAGGGTTGGGAAGATACGCAGTATTTT. It is translated as CASSRAGTSGSEGWEDTQYF.

In regard to this clonotype: A read error may account for a junction end that differs from germline. The chain uses TRBV5-1 and TRBJ2-2, with 7 bases matching TRBD2. Germline values: CDR1 SGHRS, CDR2 YFSETQ. This CDR3 is built from 16 residues. The CDR3 protein is CDSSLMLAANTGELFF. The CDR3 bases are TGCGACAGCAGCTTGATGCTAGCGGCAAACACCGGGGAGTTGTTTTTT.

The V gene is TRBV19, the J gene TRBJ1-5, with D hard to call. Trimming stripped 8 bases from V and 3 bases from J, with 29 bases between. Germline CDR1 and CDR2: LNHDA and SQIVND (reference sequence). The CDR3 contains 19 residues. CDR3 amino acids: CASLLPTVASILFNQPQHF. DNA for the CDR3: TGTGCCAGTCTATTACCAACCGTTGCGAGTATCCTTTTCAATCAGCCCCAGCATTTT.

This clonotype has ten or more counts. The chain has TRBV4-2 and TRBJ2-1; D perhaps matches TRBD2 (5 bases). The germline CDR1 and CDR2 sequences are LGHNA and YNFKEQ. The CDR3 sequence is 14 residues long. V was pared by 4 bases and J by 9 bases, with 16 bases between. Here the CDR3 reads CASSPRAKFGEQFF. In DNA, the CDR3 is TGTGCCAGCAGCCCGAGGGCTAAGTTCGGTGAGCAGTTCTTC.

CDR3 nucleotides: TGTGCCACCAGTGATTTAGAGTCCTACAATGAGCAGTTCTTC. It encodes CATSDLESYNEQFF. The V gene is TRBV24-1, the J gene TRBJ2-1; D gene uncertain. Germline V lookup: CDR1 KGHDR, CDR2 SFDVKD. Trimming removed 1 base from V and 1 base from J, with 4 bases in between. CDR3 length: 14 amino acids.

This chain connects TRBV29-1 to TRBJ1-4, with D hard to call. Trimming took off 8 bases at V and 8 bases at J, with 18 bases between the two ends. This CDR3 contains 13 residues. Germline CDR1 SQVTM, CDR2 ANQGSEA. The CDR3 nucleotides read TGCAGCATCGAAGCTGTGGAACACGAAAAACTGTTTTTT. This encodes CSIEAVEHEKLFF.

This clonotype was recorded once. The rearrangement joins TRBV11-1 to TRBJ1-1, with D perhaps TRBD1 (5 bases). The CDR3 consists of 14 residues. Trimming left V 6 bases short and J 2 bases short, with 13 bases between. Germline-derived CDR1 and CDR2 are SGHAT and FQDESV (reference sequence). For the CDR3, the DNA is TGTGCCAGCAGTCGCGACAGCCCCAACACTGAAGCTTTCTTT. The encoded protein is CASSRDSPNTEAFF.

A note on this clonotype: The conserved phenylalanine or tryptophan is not found at the CDR3 terminus, so this likely reflects a read error. The rearrangement uses TRBV5-1 and TRBJ2-2, with TRBD2 matching 11 bases. The junction had 13 bases not matched to a gene; V was cut back by 6 bases and J by 3 bases. The CDR3 is 18 amino acids. CDR1 is SGHRS, CDR2 YFSETQ, per germline. In nucleotides, the CDR3 is TGCGCCAGCACCCGGTGGTCTAGCGGGGGGAAAGACACCGGGGAGCTGTTTTCT. Its translation: CASTRWSSGGKDTGELFS.

Many counts were recorded for this clonotype. The CDR3 region is CAWSEEDRRPQHF. The CDR3, as DNA: TGTGCCTGGAGTGAGGAGGATAGGCGGCCCCAGCATTTT. The chain recombines TRBV30 with TRBJ1-5; no clear D gene. In germline, CDR1 is GTSNPN, CDR2 SVGIG (reference sequence). The CDR3 is made up of 13 amino acids. V shed 1 base and J shed 9 bases, with 13 bases lying between them.